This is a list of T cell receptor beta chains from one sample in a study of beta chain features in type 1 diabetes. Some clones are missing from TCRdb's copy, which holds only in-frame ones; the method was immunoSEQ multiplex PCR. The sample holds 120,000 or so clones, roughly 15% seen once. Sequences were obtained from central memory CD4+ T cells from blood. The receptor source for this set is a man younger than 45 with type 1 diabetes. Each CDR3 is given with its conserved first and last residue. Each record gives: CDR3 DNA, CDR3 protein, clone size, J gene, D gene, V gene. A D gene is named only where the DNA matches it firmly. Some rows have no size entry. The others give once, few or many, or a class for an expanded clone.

CDR3nt: TGTGCCAGCACGGCGGAGACAGCATATGGCTACACCTTC
CDR3aa: CASTAETAYGYTF
abundance: .
j_gene: TRBJ1-2
d_gene: .
v_gene: TRBV6-5

CDR3nt: TGTGCCAGCAGCTCGGACAGGAACACTGAAGCTTTCTTT
CDR3aa: CASSSDRNTEAFF
abundance: .
j_gene: TRBJ1-1
d_gene: .
v_gene: TRBV7-2

CDR3nt: TGTGCCAGCAGCCATCTACGGGACGTCGACTATGGCTACACCTTC
CDR3aa: CASSHLRDVDYGYTF
abundance: once
j_gene: TRBJ1-2
d_gene: .
v_gene: TRBV4-2

CDR3nt: TGTGCCATCAGCGAGGACCCACGGAATTCACCCCTCCACTTT
CDR3aa: CAISEDPRNSPLHF
abundance: few
j_gene: TRBJ1-6
d_gene: .
v_gene: TRBV6-1

CDR3nt: TGTGCCAGTGCTATGGGACCCACCCGGGTCCAGTACTTC
CDR3aa: CASAMGPTRVQYF
abundance: .
j_gene: TRBJ2-5
d_gene: .
v_gene: TRBV9

CDR3nt: TGTGCCTGGGGACAGGGGGGCTACGAGCAGTACTTC
CDR3aa: CAWGQGGYEQYF
abundance: .
j_gene: TRBJ2-7
d_gene: TRBD1
v_gene: TRBV30

CDR3nt: TGTGCCAGTAGTATGGTGGAGCAGCCCCAGCATTTT
CDR3aa: CASSMVEQPQHF
abundance: .
j_gene: TRBJ1-5
d_gene: .
v_gene: TRBV19

CDR3nt: TGTGCCAGCAGTTACCAAAACAATGAGCAGTTCTTC
CDR3aa: CASSYQNNEQFF
abundance: few
j_gene: TRBJ2-1
d_gene: .
v_gene: TRBV6-6

CDR3nt: TGTGCCAGCTCGATTACGACGGGACAGGCCTACGAGCAGTACTTC
CDR3aa: CASSITTGQAYEQYF
abundance: .
j_gene: TRBJ2-7
d_gene: TRBD1
v_gene: TRBV18

CDR3nt: TGTGCCTGGAGTGGTGTGGACTCTGGAAACACCATATATTTT
CDR3aa: CAWSGVDSGNTIYF
abundance: few
j_gene: TRBJ1-3
d_gene: .
v_gene: TRBV30

CDR3nt: TGTGCCAGCAGCTTGGGGGGCTCGAACACTGAAGCTTTCTTT
CDR3aa: CASSLGGSNTEAFF
abundance: .
j_gene: TRBJ1-1
d_gene: .
v_gene: TRBV11-3

CDR3nt: TGTGCCAGCAGCCCGAGCACAGATACGCAGTATTTT
CDR3aa: CASSPSTDTQYF
abundance: few
j_gene: TRBJ2-3
d_gene: .
v_gene: TRBV14

CDR3nt: TGTGCCAGCAGCTTGGCGGCAGGTGAAACCGGGGAGCTGTTTTTT
CDR3aa: CASSLAAGETGELFF
abundance: few
j_gene: TRBJ2-2
d_gene: .
v_gene: TRBV5-4

CDR3nt: TGTGCCAGCAGCGTTGACAGCGTTACTGGAAACACCATATATTTT
CDR3aa: CASSVDSVTGNTIYF
abundance: .
j_gene: TRBJ1-3
d_gene: .
v_gene: TRBV9

CDR3nt: TGTGCCATCAGTCCGGGACAGGGAGGCTATGGCTACACCTTC
CDR3aa: CAISPGQGGYGYTF
abundance: few
j_gene: TRBJ1-2
d_gene: TRBD1
v_gene: TRBV10-3

CDR3nt: TGTGCCAGCAGTGACAGCGGGGGGACCGACTACGAGCAGTACTTC
CDR3aa: CASSDSGGTDYEQYF
abundance: .
j_gene: TRBJ2-7
d_gene: TRBD2
v_gene: TRBV25-1

CDR3nt: TGCGCCAGCAGCCCCCAGGGCGGGGGAGACATTCAGTACTTC
CDR3aa: CASSPQGGGDIQYF
abundance: many
j_gene: TRBJ2-4
d_gene: TRBD2
v_gene: TRBV4-3

CDR3nt: TGTGCCAGCAGCCCCCGACAGGGTAATTCACCCCTCCACTTT
CDR3aa: CASSPRQGNSPLHF
abundance: .
j_gene: TRBJ1-6
d_gene: TRBD1
v_gene: TRBV7-9

CDR3nt: TGTGCCAGCTCACCACAGTCCCGGGACAACTATGGCTACACCTTC
CDR3aa: CASSPQSRDNYGYTF
abundance: .
j_gene: TRBJ1-2
d_gene: .
v_gene: TRBV18

CDR3nt: TGTGCCAGCTCACCAGAGATTTACGAGCAGTACTTC
CDR3aa: CASSPEIYEQYF
abundance: .
j_gene: TRBJ2-7
d_gene: .
v_gene: TRBV18

CDR3nt: TGTGCCAGCAGTGAAAATTCCGATGGGGGGCTGGGAAAACTGTTTTTT
CDR3aa: CASSENSDGGLGKLFF
abundance: few
j_gene: TRBJ1-4
d_gene: .
v_gene: TRBV6-1

CDR3nt: TGCGCCAGCAGCTTGAACAGCTACGAGCAGTACTTC
CDR3aa: CASSLNSYEQYF
abundance: few
j_gene: TRBJ2-7
d_gene: .
v_gene: TRBV5-1

CDR3nt: TGTGCCAGCAGCTCCCCCCCGGGGTGGGAGCAGTACTTC
CDR3aa: CASSSPPGWEQYF
abundance: .
j_gene: TRBJ2-7
d_gene: .
v_gene: TRBV9

CDR3nt: TGCAGCGTTGAAGATGGCTACACCTTC
CDR3aa: CSVEDGYTF
abundance: few
j_gene: TRBJ1-2
d_gene: .
v_gene: TRBV29-1

CDR3nt: TGTGCCAGCAGTGAATGGGGGCCAGATACGCAGTATTTT
CDR3aa: CASSEWGPDTQYF
abundance: .
j_gene: TRBJ2-3
d_gene: .
v_gene: TRBV6-1

CDR3nt: TGCAGCGTTGAAATGGGACTTGGCACAGATACGCAGTATTTT
CDR3aa: CSVEMGLGTDTQYF
abundance: few
j_gene: TRBJ2-3
d_gene: .
v_gene: TRBV29-1

CDR3nt: TGTGCCAGCACTTTGAGCACCTACAATGAGCAGTTCTTC
CDR3aa: CASTLSTYNEQFF
abundance: few
j_gene: TRBJ2-1
d_gene: .
v_gene: TRBV28

CDR3nt: TGTGCCAGCAGCTTAGATCGCAGGTCTAGCGGGGGCGGTGAGCAGTTCTTC
CDR3aa: CASSLDRRSSGGGEQFF
abundance: few
j_gene: TRBJ2-1
d_gene: TRBD2
v_gene: TRBV11-3

CDR3nt: TGTGCCAGCAGCTTAGCGTTCGTCGCTAACTATGGCTACACCTTC
CDR3aa: CASSLAFVANYGYTF
abundance: few
j_gene: TRBJ1-2
d_gene: .
v_gene: TRBV4-2

CDR3nt: TGCAGCGTTGATGGGGCCGCAGATACGCAGTATTTT
CDR3aa: CSVDGAADTQYF
abundance: .
j_gene: TRBJ2-3
d_gene: .
v_gene: TRBV29-1

CDR3nt: TGCAGCGTTGTCAGCCATTCTGGAAACACCATATATTTT
CDR3aa: CSVVSHSGNTIYF
abundance: many
j_gene: TRBJ1-3
d_gene: .
v_gene: TRBV29-1

CDR3nt: TGTGCCAGCAGCGAGGGGACTAGCGGGACACAAGAGACCCAGTACTTC
CDR3aa: CASSEGTSGTQETQYF
abundance: few
j_gene: TRBJ2-5
d_gene: TRBD2
v_gene: TRBV9

CDR3nt: TGTGCCAGCAGCCCAGACGGGACAGGGGCCAATCAGCCCCAGCATTTT
CDR3aa: CASSPDGTGANQPQHF
abundance: few
j_gene: TRBJ1-5
d_gene: TRBD1
v_gene: TRBV7-9

CDR3nt: TGCGCCAGCAGCCATGGGACAGGGGGGACAGATACGCAGTATTTT
CDR3aa: CASSHGTGGTDTQYF
abundance: few
j_gene: TRBJ2-3
d_gene: TRBD1
v_gene: TRBV4-3

CDR3nt: TGCAGCGTGCGACCCGGGACGGTTAGCTCCTACGAGCAGTACTTC
CDR3aa: CSVRPGTVSSYEQYF
abundance: .
j_gene: TRBJ2-7
d_gene: .
v_gene: TRBV29-1

CDR3nt: TGTGCCAGCAGGCCTCCGGGGCCTCTCGATGGCTACACCTTC
CDR3aa: CASRPPGPLDGYTF
abundance: .
j_gene: TRBJ1-2
d_gene: .
v_gene: TRBV25-1

CDR3nt: TGCAGCGTGAAACAGGGGGCCGGGGAGACCCAGTACTTC
CDR3aa: CSVKQGAGETQYF
abundance: .
j_gene: TRBJ2-5
d_gene: TRBD1
v_gene: TRBV29-1

CDR3nt: TGTGCCAGCGGTCACGAAATGGGAGGCTACACCTTC
CDR3aa: CASGHEMGGYTF
abundance: .
j_gene: TRBJ1-2
d_gene: .
v_gene: TRBV6-1

CDR3nt: TGTGCCAGCTCACCACAGGGGTCCGGGGAGCTGTTTTTT
CDR3aa: CASSPQGSGELFF
abundance: few
j_gene: TRBJ2-2
d_gene: .
v_gene: TRBV18

CDR3nt: TGTGCCAGCAGCCAAGGAGGCAGAAATGAAAAACTGTTTTTT
CDR3aa: CASSQGGRNEKLFF
abundance: few
j_gene: TRBJ1-4
d_gene: .
v_gene: TRBV4-2